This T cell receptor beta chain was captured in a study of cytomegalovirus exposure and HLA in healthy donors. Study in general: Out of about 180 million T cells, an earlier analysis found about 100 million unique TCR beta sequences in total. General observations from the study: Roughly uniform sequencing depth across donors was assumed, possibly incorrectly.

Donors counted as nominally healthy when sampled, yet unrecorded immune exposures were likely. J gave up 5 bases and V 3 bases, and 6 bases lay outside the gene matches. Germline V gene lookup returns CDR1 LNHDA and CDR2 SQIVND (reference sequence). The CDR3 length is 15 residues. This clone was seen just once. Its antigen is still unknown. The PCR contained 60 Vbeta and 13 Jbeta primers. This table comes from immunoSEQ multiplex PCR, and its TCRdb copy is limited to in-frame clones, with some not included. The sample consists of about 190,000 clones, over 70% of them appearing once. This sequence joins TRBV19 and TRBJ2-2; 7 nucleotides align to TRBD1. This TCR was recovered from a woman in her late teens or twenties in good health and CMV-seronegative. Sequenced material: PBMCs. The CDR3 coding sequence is TGTGCCAGTAGTATGACAGGGTTAAGAACCGGGGAGCTGTTTTTT. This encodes CASSMTGLRTGELFF.